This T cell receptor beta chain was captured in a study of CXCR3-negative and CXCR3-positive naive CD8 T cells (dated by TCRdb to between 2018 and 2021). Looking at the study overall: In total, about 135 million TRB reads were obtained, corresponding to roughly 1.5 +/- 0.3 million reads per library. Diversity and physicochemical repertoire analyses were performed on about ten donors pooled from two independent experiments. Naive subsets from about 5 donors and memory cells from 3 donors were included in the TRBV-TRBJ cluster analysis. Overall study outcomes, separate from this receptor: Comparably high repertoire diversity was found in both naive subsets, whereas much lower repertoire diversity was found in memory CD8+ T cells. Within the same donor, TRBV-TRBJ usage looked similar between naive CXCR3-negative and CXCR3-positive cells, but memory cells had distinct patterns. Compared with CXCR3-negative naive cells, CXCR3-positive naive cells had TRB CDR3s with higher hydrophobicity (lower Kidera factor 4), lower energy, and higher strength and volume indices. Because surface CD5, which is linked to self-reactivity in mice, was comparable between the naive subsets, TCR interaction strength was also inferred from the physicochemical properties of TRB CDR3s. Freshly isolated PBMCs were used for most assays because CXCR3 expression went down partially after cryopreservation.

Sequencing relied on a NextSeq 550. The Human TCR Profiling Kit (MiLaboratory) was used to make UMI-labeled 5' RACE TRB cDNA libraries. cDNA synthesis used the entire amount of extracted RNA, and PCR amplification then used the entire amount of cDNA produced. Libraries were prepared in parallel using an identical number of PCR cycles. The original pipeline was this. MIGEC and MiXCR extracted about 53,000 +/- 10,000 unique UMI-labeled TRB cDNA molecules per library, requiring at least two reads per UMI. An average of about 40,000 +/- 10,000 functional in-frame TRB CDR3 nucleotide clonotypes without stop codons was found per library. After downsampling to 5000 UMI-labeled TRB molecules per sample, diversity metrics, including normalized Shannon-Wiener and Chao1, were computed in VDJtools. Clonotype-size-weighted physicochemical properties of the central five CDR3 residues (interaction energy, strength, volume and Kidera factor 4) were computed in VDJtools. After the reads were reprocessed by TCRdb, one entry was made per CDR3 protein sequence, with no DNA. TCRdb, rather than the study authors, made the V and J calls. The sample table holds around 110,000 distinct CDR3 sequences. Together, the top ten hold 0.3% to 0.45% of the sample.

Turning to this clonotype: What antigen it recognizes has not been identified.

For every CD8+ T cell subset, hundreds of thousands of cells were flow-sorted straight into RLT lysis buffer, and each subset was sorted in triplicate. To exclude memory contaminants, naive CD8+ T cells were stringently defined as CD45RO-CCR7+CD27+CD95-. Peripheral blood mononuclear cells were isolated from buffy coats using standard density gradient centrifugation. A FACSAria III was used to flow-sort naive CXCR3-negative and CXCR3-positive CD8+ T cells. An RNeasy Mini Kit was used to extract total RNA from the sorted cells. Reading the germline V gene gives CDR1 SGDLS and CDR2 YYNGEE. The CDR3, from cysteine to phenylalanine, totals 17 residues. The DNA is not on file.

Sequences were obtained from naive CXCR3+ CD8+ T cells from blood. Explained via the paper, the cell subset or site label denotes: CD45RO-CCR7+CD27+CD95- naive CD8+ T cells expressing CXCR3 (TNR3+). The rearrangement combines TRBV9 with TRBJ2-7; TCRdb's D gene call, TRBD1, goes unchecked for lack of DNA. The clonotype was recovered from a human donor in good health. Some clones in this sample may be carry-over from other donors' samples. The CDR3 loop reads CASSVGDRGDYSYEQYF.